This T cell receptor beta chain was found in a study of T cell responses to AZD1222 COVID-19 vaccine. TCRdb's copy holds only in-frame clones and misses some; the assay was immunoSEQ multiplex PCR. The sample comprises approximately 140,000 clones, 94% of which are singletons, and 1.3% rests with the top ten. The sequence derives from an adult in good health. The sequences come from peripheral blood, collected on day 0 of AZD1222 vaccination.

CDR3 nucleotides: TGTGCCAGCAGCTACACCCCAGAAAAGACTAGCGGGAGAAGCGATGAGCAGTTCTTC. Translated: CASSYTPEKTSGRSDEQFF. The chain employs TRBV2 and TRBJ2-1; 12 bases are shared with TRBD2. V lost 6 bases, J lost 8 bases, and 20 bases stayed unmatched. The V gene's germline CDR1 is SNHLY and CDR2 FYNNEI. The CDR3 runs 19 residues.